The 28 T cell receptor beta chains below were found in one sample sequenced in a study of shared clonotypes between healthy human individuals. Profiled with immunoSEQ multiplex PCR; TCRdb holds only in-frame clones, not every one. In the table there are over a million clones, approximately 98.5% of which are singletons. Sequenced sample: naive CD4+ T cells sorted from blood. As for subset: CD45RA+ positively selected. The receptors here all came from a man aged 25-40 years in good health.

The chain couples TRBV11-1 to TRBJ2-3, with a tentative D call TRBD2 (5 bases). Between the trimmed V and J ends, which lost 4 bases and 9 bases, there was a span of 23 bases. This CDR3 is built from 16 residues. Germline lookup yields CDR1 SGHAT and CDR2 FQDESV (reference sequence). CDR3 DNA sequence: TGTGCCAGCAGCTCTGCGGGTAGCACCTACCGGTGGACGCAGTATTTT. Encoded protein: CASSSAGSTYRWTQYF.

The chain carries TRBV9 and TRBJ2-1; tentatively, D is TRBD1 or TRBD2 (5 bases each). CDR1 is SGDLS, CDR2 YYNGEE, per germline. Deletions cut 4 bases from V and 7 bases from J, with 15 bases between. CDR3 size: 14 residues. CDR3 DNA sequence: TGTGCCAGCAGCCCCCAGGTTGGGGGAAATGAGCAGTTCTTC. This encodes CASSPQVGGNEQFF.

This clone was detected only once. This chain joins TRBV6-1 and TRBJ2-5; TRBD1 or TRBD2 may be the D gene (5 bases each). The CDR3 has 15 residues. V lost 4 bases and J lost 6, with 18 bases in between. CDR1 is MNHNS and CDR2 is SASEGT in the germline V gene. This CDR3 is CASSGGAGFLKTQYF. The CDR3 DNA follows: TGTGCCAGCAGTGGAGGGGCAGGGTTTTTGAAGACCCAGTACTTC.

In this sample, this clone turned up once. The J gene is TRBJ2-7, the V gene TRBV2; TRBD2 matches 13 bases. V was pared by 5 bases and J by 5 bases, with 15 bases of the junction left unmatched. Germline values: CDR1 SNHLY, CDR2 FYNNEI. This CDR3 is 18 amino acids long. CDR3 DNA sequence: TGTGCCAGCAGTATCAAGAGGACTAGCGGGAGTACTTTGAACGAGCAGTACTTC. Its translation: CASSIKRTSGSTLNEQYF. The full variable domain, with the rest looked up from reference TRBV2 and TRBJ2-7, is EPEVTQTPSHQVTQMGQEVILRCVPISNHLYFYWYRQILGQKVEFLVSFYNNEISEKSEIFDDQFSVERPDGSNFTLKIRSTKLEDSAMYFCASSIKRTSGSTLNEQYFGPGTRLTVT.

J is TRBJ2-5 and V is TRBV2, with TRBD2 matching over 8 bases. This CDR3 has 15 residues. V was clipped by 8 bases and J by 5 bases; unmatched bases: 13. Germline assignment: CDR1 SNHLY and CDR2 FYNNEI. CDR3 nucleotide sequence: TGTGCCAGCCACTACGAGCGGGGGTCGTGGGAGACCCAGTACTTC. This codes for CASHYERGSWETQYF.

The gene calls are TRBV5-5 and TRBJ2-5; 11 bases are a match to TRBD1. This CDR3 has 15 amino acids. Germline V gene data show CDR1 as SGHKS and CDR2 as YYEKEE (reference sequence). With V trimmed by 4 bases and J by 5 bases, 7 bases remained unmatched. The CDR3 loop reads CASSSGQGAGETQYF. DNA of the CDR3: TGTGCCAGCAGCAGCGGACAGGGGGCCGGTGAGACCCAGTACTTC.

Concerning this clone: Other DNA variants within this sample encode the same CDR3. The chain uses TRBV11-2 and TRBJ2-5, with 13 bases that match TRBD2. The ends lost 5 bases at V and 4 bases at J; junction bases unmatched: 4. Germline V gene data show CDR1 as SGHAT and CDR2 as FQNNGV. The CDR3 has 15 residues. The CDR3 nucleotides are TGTGCCAGCAGCACTAGCGGGAGGGAGGGAGAGACCCAGTACTTC. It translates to CASSTSGREGETQYF.

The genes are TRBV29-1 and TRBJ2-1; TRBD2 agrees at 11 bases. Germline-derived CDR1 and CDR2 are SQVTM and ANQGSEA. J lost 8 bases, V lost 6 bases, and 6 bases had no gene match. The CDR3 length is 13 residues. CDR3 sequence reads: CSVVLAGVYEQFF. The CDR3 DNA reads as TGCAGCGTGGTACTAGCGGGAGTCTATGAGCAGTTCTTC.

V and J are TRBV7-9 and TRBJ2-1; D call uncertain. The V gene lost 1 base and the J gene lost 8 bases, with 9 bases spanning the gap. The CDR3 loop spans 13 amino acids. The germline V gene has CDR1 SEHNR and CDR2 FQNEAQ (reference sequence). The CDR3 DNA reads TGTGCCAGCAGCTTAGAACCTTCCCATGAGCAGTTCTTC. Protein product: CASSLEPSHEQFF.

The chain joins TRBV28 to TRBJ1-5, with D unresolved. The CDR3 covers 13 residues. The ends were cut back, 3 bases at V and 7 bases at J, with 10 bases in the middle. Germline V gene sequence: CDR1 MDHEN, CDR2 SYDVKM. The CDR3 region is CASSFSRGQPQHF. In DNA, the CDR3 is TGTGCCAGCAGTTTTTCCCGAGGGCAGCCCCAGCATTTT.

The CDR3 sequence: CASSPSRVARTYNEQFF. The DNA for the CDR3 is TGTGCCAGCAGTCCCTCTCGGGTAGCGCGGACCTACAATGAGCAGTTCTTC. The chain has TRBV27 and TRBJ2-1; D is perhaps TRBD2 (5 bases). Trimming left V 5 bases short and J 2 bases short, with 19 bases between. Per germline, CDR1 MNHEY and CDR2 SMNVEV (reference sequence). The CDR3 loop spans 17 amino acids.

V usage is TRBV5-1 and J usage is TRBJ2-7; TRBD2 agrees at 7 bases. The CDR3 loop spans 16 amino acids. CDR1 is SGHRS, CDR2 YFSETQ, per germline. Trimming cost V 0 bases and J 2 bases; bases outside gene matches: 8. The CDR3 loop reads CASSLALAAGAYEQYF. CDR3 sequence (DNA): TGCGCCAGCAGCTTGGCTCTAGCGGCCGGAGCCTACGAGCAGTACTTC. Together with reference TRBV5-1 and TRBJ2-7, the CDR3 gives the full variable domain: KAGVTQTPRYLIKTRGQQVTLSCSPISGHRSVSWYQQTPGQGLQFLFEYFSETQRNKGNFPGRFSGRQFSNSRSEMNVSTLELGDSALYLCASSLALAAGAYEQYFGPGTRLTVT.

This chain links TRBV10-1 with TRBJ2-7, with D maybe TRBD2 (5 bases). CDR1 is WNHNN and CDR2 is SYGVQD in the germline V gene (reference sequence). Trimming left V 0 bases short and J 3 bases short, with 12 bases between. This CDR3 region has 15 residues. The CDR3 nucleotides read TGCGCCAGCAGTGAGTCCCGGGGAGACGACTACGAGCAGTACTTC. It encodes CASSESRGDDYEQYF.

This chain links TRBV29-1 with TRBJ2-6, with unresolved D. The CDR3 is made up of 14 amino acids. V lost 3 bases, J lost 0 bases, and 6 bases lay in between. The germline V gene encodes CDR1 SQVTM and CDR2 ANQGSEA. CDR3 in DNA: TGCAGCGTTGAGGGTTTCTCTGGGGCCAACGTCCTGACTTTC. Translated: CSVEGFSGANVLTF. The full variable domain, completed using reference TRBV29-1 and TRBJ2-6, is SAVISQKPSRDICQRGTSLTIQCQVDSQVTMMFWYRQQPGQSLTLIATANQGSEATYESGFVIDKFPISRPNLTFSTLTVSNMSPEDSSIYLCSVEGFSGANVLTFGAGSRLTVL.

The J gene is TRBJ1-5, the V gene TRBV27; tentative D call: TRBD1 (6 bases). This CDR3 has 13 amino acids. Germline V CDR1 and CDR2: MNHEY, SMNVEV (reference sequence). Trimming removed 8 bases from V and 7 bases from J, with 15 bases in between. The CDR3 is CASADGGRQPQHF. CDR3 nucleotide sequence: TGTGCCAGCGCAGATGGGGGCCGCCAGCCCCAGCATTTT.

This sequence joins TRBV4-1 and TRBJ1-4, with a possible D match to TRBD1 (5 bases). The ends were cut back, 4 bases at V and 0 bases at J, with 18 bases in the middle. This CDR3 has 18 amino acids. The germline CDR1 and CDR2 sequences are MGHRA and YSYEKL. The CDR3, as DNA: TGCGCCAGCAGCCGTTTAGACAGCAGAGCCTCAACTAATGAAAAACTGTTTTTT. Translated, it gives CASSRLDSRASTNEKLFF.

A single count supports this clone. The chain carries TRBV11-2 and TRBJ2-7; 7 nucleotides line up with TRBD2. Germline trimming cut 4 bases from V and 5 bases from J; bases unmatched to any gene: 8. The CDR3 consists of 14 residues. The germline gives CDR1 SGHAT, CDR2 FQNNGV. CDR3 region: CASSWGVGGNEQYF. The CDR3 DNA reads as TGTGCCAGCAGCTGGGGCGTCGGGGGGAACGAGCAGTACTTC.

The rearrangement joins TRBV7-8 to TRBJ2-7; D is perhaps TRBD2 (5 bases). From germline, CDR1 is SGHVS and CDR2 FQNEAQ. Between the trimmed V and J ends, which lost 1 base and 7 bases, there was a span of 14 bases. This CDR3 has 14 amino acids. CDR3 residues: CASSLVGPTGEQYF. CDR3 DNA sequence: TGTGCCAGCAGCTTAGTGGGCCCTACGGGGGAGCAGTACTTC. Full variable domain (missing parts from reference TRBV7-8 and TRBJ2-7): GAGVSQSPRYKVAKRGQDVALRCDPISGHVSLFWYQQALGQGPEFLTYFQNEAQLDKSGLPSDRFFAERPEGSVSTLKIQRTQQEDSAVYLCASSLVGPTGEQYFGPGTRLTVT.

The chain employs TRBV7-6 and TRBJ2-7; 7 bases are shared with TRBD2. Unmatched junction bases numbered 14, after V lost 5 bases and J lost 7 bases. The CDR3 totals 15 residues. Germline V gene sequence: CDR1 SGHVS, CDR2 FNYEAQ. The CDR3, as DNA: TGTGCCAGCAGCCATGGCCCCCGGGGGGAGAGGGAGCAGTACTTC. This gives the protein CASSHGPRGEREQYF. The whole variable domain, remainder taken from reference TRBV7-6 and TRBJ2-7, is GAGVSQSPRYKVTKRGQDVALRCDPISGHVSLYWYRQALGQGPEFLTYFNYEAQQDKSGLPNDRFSAERPEGSISTLTIQRTEQRDSAMYRCASSHGPRGEREQYFGPGTRLTVT.

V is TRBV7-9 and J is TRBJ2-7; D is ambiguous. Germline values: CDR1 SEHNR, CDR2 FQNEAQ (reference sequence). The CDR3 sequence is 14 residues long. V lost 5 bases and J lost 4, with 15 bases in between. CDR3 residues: CASSILAGGYEQYF. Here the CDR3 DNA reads TGTGCCAGCAGCATACTTGCAGGTGGTTACGAGCAGTACTTC.

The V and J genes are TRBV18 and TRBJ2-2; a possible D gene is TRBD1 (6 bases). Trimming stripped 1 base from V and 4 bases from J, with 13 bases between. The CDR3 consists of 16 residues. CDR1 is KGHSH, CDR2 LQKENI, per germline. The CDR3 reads CASSPRYRETTGELFF. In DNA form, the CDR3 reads TGTGCCAGCTCACCACGTTACAGGGAAACCACCGGGGAGCTGTTTTTT.

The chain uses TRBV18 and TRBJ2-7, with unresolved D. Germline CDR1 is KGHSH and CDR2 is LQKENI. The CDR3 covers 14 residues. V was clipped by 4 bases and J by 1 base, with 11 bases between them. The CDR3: CASSRAKNSYEQYF. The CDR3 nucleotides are TGTGCCAGCTCACGGGCCAAAAATTCCTACGAGCAGTACTTC.

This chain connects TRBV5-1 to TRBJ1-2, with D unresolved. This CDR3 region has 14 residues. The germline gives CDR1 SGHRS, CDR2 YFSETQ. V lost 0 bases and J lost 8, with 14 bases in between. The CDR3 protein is CASSLAGGTGGYTF. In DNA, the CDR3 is TGCGCCAGCAGCTTGGCAGGCGGAACGGGCGGCTACACCTTC.

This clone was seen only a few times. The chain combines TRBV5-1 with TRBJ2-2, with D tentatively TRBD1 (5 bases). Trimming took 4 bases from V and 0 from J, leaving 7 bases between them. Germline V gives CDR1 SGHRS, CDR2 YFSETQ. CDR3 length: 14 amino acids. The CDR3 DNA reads TGCGCCAGCAGCAAGGACACGAACACCGGGGAGCTGTTTTTT. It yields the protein CASSKDTNTGELFF.

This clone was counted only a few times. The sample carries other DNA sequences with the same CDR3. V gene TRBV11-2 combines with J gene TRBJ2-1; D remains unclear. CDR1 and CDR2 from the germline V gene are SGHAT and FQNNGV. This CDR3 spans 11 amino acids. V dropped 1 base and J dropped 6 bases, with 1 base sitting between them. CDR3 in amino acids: CASSLANEQFF. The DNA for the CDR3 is TGTGCCAGCAGCTTAGCCAATGAGCAGTTCTTC.

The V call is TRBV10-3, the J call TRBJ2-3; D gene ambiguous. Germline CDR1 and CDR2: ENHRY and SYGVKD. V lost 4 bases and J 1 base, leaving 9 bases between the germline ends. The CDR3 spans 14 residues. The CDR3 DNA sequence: TGTGCCATCAGTGTAACCGACGGCACAGATACGCAGTATTTT. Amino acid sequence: CAISVTDGTDTQYF.

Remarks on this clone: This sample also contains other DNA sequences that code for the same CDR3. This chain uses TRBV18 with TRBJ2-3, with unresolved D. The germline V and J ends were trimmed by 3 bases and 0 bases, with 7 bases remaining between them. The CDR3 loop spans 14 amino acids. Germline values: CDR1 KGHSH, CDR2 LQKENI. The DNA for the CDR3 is TGTGCCAGCTCACCGTTGACCAGCACAGATACGCAGTATTTT. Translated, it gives CASSPLTSTDTQYF. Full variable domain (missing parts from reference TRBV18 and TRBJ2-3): NAGVMQNPRHLVRRRGQEARLRCSPMKGHSHVYWYRQLPEEGLKFMVYLQKENIIDESGMPKERFSAEFPKEGPSILRIQQVVRGDSAAYFCASSPLTSTDTQYFGPGTRLTVL.

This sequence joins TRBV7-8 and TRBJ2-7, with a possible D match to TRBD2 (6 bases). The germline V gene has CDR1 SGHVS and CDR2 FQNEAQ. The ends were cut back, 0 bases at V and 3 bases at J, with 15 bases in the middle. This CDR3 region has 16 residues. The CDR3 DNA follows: TGTGCCAGCAGCTTAGCGCCATGGGACTCGGACTACGAGCAGTACTTC. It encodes CASSLAPWDSDYEQYF.